This T cell receptor beta chain was sequenced in a study of T-cell reconstitution after alpha-beta-depleted transplantation in children. General study points: Newly produced T cells mostly provided counts and TCRbeta diversity after one year, as hyperexpanded clones declined.

This clonotype has a count of ten or more. Its cognate antigen is unknown. Library preparation (for TCRbeta) was performed with unique molecular identifiers. TCRdb ran MiXCR on the PCR reads and lists one entry per CDR3 protein. The data contain tens of thousands of distinct CDR3 sequences, roughly 6% of them singletons. The CDR3 spans 15 residues. Trimming shortened V by 7 bases and J by 4 bases, and 17 bases separated the two germline ends. CDR1 and CDR2 from the germline V gene are SNHLY and FYNNEI. The clonotype originates from a male patient younger than 18 who had a stem cell transplant for acute myeloid leukemia, so the T cells may come from the graft donor. The J gene is TRBJ1-3, the V gene TRBV2; possibly TRBD1 for D (5 bases). Sequencing used PBMCs, mostly from graft donor cells, obtained 180 days after TCRalphabeta/CD19-depleted stem cell transplant. In nucleotides, the CDR3 is TGTGCCAGCACCCCGGGACGGGGAGTGGGAAACACCATATATTTT. This translates into CASTPGRGVGNTIYF.